This T cell receptor beta chain was found in a study of OX40 agonist ivuxolimab in advanced cancers. For the study in its entirety: Ivuxolimab, which targeted the costimulatory receptor OX40 (CD134), was an agonistic, fully human IgG2 monoclonal antibody. Of the approximately 54 patients in dose escalation, approximately 20 had hepatocellular carcinoma, about 15 had melanoma, 9 had renal cell carcinoma and 9 had head and neck cancer. Three dose-escalation patients achieved partial responses, one with hepatocellular carcinoma and two with cutaneous melanoma. Prior anti-PD-1, anti-PD-L1 or anti-CTLA-4 therapy was permitted, and checkpoint inhibitors had been received by around 40% of dose-escalation patients. Peripheral TCRbeta sequencing was intended to test whether TCR sequence diversity was altered and clonal T-cell expansion was caused by ivuxolimab. Intravenous ivuxolimab was administered to patients every 2 weeks at six dose levels: 0.01, 0.1, 0.3, 1.5, 3 and 10 mg/kg. The monotherapy dose-escalation portion (N ≈ 52 patients) of the phase I ivuxolimab trial is reported in the paper. In the dose-escalation cohort, around four fifths of patients were male, and the mean age was approximately 55 years, with a range of roughly 20 to 80.

What the authors observed across the whole study: In the 0.1-3.0 mg/kg groups, partial responders were among the patients with the lowest normalized peripheral clonal expansion, particularly in CD8+ T cells. After ivuxolimab, more expanded clones were found on average in CD8+ T cells than in CD4+ T cells. Low levels of normalized T-cell clonal expansion were also seen in some patients who did not respond. The antigen specificity of the clonally expanded peripheral T cells was not determined. At doses of 0.1 to 3.0 mg/kg, clonal expansion of both CD4+ and CD8+ T cells in blood was seen between baseline and week 6.

Genomic DNA was extracted from sorted cells for sequencing of the TCRbeta CDR3 region. The immunoSEQ Assay was used to sequence the TCRbeta CDR3 regions. TCRdb mirrors the immuneACCESS table, restricted to in-frame sequences. Some clones are absent from its copies; in checked studies, under half trace to an unresolved V gene, and the reason for the others is unknown. The sample table contains 70,000 or so clones; only one count was recorded for 70% to 85% of them. 0.9% to 1.4% of the sample is taken by the ten largest. This clone occurred once. The clone's antigen remains unknown. The record has no base qualities; no much larger clone is one base away. For CDR1 and CDR2, the germline V gene lists MGHRA and YSYEKL. V loses 3 bases, J loses 6 bases, and the germline ends lie 11 bases apart. Its CDR3 holds 14 amino acids, cysteine through phenylalanine. Kept here is only the CDR3 DNA, which spans 42 bases and is read in frame from base 1.

Patients with autoimmune disease history or receiving systemic immunosuppression were excluded from the trial. Peripheral blood for TCR sequencing was drawn from every dose cohort at baseline, at cycle 4 day 1 and at cycle 7 day 1. Samples came from an open-label, multicenter, first-in-human phase I dose-escalation trial of ivuxolimab. Adults with locally advanced or metastatic head and neck squamous cell, hepatocellular, melanoma or renal cell carcinoma were enrolled in the trial. Before TCR sequencing, CD4+ T cells and CD8+ T cells from peripheral blood were sorted into separate populations. The sequence links TRBV4-1 to TRBJ1-4; the best D guess is TRBD1, with 6 bases matching. The sample was CD4+ or CD8+ T cells sorted from blood, taken in a trial of the OX40 agonist ivuxolimab. The clonotype comes from an adult with an advanced solid tumor such as melanoma, head and neck, liver or kidney cancer. CDR3 region: CASSHTGRDEKLFF. The DNA sequence is TGCGCCAGCAGCCATACAGGGCGGGATGAAAAACTGTTTTTT.